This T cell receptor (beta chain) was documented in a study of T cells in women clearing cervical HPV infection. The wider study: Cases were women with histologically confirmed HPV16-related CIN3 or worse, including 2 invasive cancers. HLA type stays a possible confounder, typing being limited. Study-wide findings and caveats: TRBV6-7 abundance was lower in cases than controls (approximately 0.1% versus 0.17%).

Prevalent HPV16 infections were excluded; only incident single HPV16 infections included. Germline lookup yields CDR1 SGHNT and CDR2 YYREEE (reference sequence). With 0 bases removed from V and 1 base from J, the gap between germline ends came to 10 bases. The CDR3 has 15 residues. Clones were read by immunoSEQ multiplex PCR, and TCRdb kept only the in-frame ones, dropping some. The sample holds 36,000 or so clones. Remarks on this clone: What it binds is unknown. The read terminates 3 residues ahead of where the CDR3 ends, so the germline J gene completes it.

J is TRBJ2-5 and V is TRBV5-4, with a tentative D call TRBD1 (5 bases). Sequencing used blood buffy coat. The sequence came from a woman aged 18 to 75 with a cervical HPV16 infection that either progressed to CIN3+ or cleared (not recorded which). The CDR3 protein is CASSLVAGPQETQYF. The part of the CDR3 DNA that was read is TGTGCCAGCAGCTTGGTGGCAGGGCCCCAAGAGACC.